The 27 T cell receptor beta chains presented below share a single source sample, sequenced in a study of shared clonotypes between healthy human individuals. Clones were sequenced by immunoSEQ multiplex PCR, and TCRdb holds only the in-frame ones, with some missing. The data show around 2.3 million clones, more than 90% seen once. Sequences were obtained from naive CD4+ T cells sorted from blood. Documented subset: CD45RA+ positively selected. All receptors come from a man aged 18 to 35 in good health.

The J gene is TRBJ1-4, the V gene TRBV5-1, with unresolved D. CDR3 length: 12 residues. Germline V gives CDR1 SGHRS, CDR2 YFSETQ. Trimming took 4 bases from V and 10 from J, leaving 11 bases between them. CDR3 sequence: CASSPAGRKLFF. The CDR3 DNA follows: TGCGCCAGCAGCCCGGCTGGGAGAAAACTGTTTTTT.

The chain uses TRBV4-3 and TRBJ2-7; TRBD2 agrees at 9 bases. After removal of 3 bases from V and 4 bases from J, the junction contained 7 bases not matched to a gene. The CDR3 totals 15 residues. CDR1 is LGHNA and CDR2 is YSLEER in the germline V gene. The CDR3 is CASSQLAGGEYEQYF. The CDR3 bases are TGCGCCAGCAGCCAGCTGGCGGGAGGGGAGTACGAGCAGTACTTC.

This chain joins TRBV12-5 and TRBJ1-5; D remains ambiguous. The CDR3 loop spans 13 amino acids. Per germline, CDR1 LGHNT and CDR2 FRNRAP. With 6 bases removed from V and 0 bases from J, the gap between germline ends came to 6 bases. The DNA for the CDR3 is TGTGCTAGTGGCCCTTATAGCAATCAGCCCCAGCATTTT. Its protein is CASGPYSNQPQHF.

This clone showed up just once. The chain has TRBV5-1 and TRBJ2-7, with 7 bases aligning to TRBD2. The germline V gene encodes CDR1 SGHRS and CDR2 YFSETQ. V lost 5 bases, J lost 5 bases, and 10 bases stayed unmatched. This CDR3 comprises 14 residues. This CDR3 reads CASSTTSVSHEQYF. CDR3 coding DNA: TGCGCCAGCAGTACCACTAGCGTTAGCCACGAGCAGTACTTC.

The V call is TRBV5-8, the J call TRBJ1-2; a possible D gene is TRBD1 (5 bases). V gave up 0 bases and J gave up 11 bases, with 14 bases separating them. Germline CDR1 is SGHTS and CDR2 is YDEGEE. The CDR3 runs 13 residues. In nucleotides, the CDR3 is TGTGCCAGCAGCTTGGTTAAGGGGCTGGGGTACACCTTC. Amino acid sequence: CASSLVKGLGYTF.

V usage is TRBV9 and J usage is TRBJ2-1; TRBD1 matches 8 bases. The CDR3 extends over 16 amino acids. Germline V gives CDR1 SGDLS, CDR2 YYNGEE. The V gene end was trimmed by 4 bases and the J gene end by 8 bases; junction bases not matched to a gene: 14. The CDR3 here is CASSRGAGTGNHEQFF. For the CDR3, the DNA is TGTGCCAGCAGCCGAGGTGCCGGGACAGGTAACCATGAGCAGTTCTTC.

V is TRBV7-2 and J is TRBJ2-7; perhaps TRBD2 as D (6 bases). CDR3 length: 15 residues. V was cut by 2 bases and J by 3 bases, with 14 bases left in between. Germline V gene sequence: CDR1 SGHTA, CDR2 FQGNSA. The CDR3 region is CASSLSPGAYYEQYF. Written as DNA, the CDR3 is TGTGCCAGCAGCTTATCCCCGGGAGCGTACTACGAGCAGTACTTC.

V gene TRBV28 combines with J gene TRBJ2-1; 9 bases fit TRBD1. Unmatched junction bases numbered 11, after V lost 6 bases and J lost 8 bases. The CDR3 runs to 15 residues. CDR1 and CDR2 (germline): MDHEN, SYDVKM. This chain's CDR3 is CASSPPGQGRYEQFF. CDR3 sequence (DNA): TGTGCCAGCAGCCCACCGGGACAGGGTCGATATGAGCAGTTCTTC.

The V and J genes are TRBV20-1 and TRBJ1-1; no reliable D call. The CDR3 is made up of 11 amino acids. Germline CDR1 is DFQATT and CDR2 is SNEGSKA (reference sequence). V gave up 3 bases and J gave up 6 bases, with 8 bases separating them. The CDR3 DNA reads as TGCAGTGCTAGCTCCTCAGCTGAAGCTTTCTTT. Translating it yields CSASSSAEAFF.

The CDR3 nucleotides are TGCGCCAGCAGCCAGTCAATCGACTCCCCTGGAAACACCATATATTTT. This encodes CASSQSIDSPGNTIYF. The chain has TRBV4-1 and TRBJ1-3, with D unclear. CDR1 is MGHRA and CDR2 is YSYEKL in the germline V gene. Trimming shortened V by 3 bases and J by 2 bases, and 14 bases separated the two germline ends. The CDR3 contains 16 residues.

This chain connects TRBV7-8 to TRBJ2-3; 8 bases are a match to TRBD2. The CDR3 consists of 16 residues. Germline V gene data show CDR1 as SGHVS and CDR2 as FQNEAQ. V shed 8 bases and J 2 bases; nucleotides not matched to a gene: 12. CDR3 protein: CASRSSRLAPTDTQYF. In DNA form, the CDR3 reads TGTGCCAGCCGGAGCTCTAGACTAGCGCCCACAGATACGCAGTATTTT.

A remark on this clone: Different DNA sequences within this sample yield the same CDR3. The chain links TRBV18 to TRBJ1-5; perhaps TRBD1 as D (5 bases). Trimming took off 2 bases at V and 2 bases at J, with 10 bases between the two ends. The CDR3 runs 15 residues. The germline CDR1 and CDR2 sequences are KGHSH and LQKENI. CDR3 in DNA: TGTGCCAGCTCACCAGAGGGCAGGGGCAATCAGCCCCAGCATTTT. Translation: CASSPEGRGNQPQHF.

V is TRBV5-1 and J is TRBJ1-1; the D is unclear. Germline V CDR1 and CDR2: SGHRS, YFSETQ. The CDR3 is 13 amino acids. Deletions cut 5 bases from V and 3 bases from J, with 11 bases between. Here the CDR3 DNA reads TGCGCCAGCAGGCGCAACTTGGACACTGAAGCTTTCTTT. Its translation is CASRRNLDTEAFF.

Worth noting for this clone: The same CDR3 is also encoded by other DNA sequences in this sample. The chain couples TRBV6-1 to TRBJ2-2, with D hard to call. The germline V gene encodes CDR1 MNHNS and CDR2 SASEGT. Deletions cut 4 bases from V and 0 bases from J, with 6 bases between. This CDR3 is built from 14 residues. Here the CDR3 reads CASSGRTNTGELFF. Here the CDR3 DNA reads TGTGCCAGCAGTGGACGGACGAACACCGGGGAGCTGTTTTTT.

V is TRBV18 and J is TRBJ2-3; 8 bases are shared with TRBD2. CDR1 and CDR2 from the germline V gene are KGHSH and LQKENI. Trimming cost V 3 bases and J 4 bases; bases outside gene matches: 3. This CDR3 contains 14 residues. The CDR3 DNA sequence: TGTGCCAGCTCACCCCAAGCGGGGGCAGATACGCAGTATTTT. It translates to CASSPQAGADTQYF.

This clone came up once. The same CDR3 is also encoded by other DNA sequences in this sample. V usage is TRBV9 and J usage is TRBJ2-2; TRBD2 might be the D (7 bases). There are 16 residues in the CDR3. From germline, CDR1 is SGDLS and CDR2 YYNGEE. The V end was cut by 0 bases, the J end by 3 bases, with 12 bases between. The CDR3 DNA follows: TGTGCCAGCAGCGTAGTTGCGGGGGCAGACACCGGGGAGCTGTTTTTT. Amino acids: CASSVVAGADTGELFF.

V is TRBV7-9 and J is TRBJ1-2, with 8 bases lining up with TRBD1. Per germline, CDR1 SEHNR and CDR2 FQNEAQ (reference sequence). The CDR3 is 14 residues long. Germline trimming cut 5 bases from V and 4 bases from J; bases unmatched to any gene: 6. CDR3 residues: CASSIRGRSYGYTF. For the CDR3, the DNA is TGTGCCAGCAGCATCAGGGGGCGAAGCTATGGCTACACCTTC.

This chain connects TRBV5-1 to TRBJ1-1; unclear D gene. V lost 8 bases to trimming and J lost 0 bases, with 17 bases between them. The germline gives CDR1 SGHRS, CDR2 YFSETQ. This CDR3 spans 15 amino acids. CDR3 sequence (DNA): TGCGCCAGTACTGACGGAAGAACCATGAACACTGAAGCTTTCTTT. Its translation: CASTDGRTMNTEAFF. Complete variable domain (other parts from reference TRBV5-1 and TRBJ1-1): KAGVTQTPRYLIKTRGQQVTLSCSPISGHRSVSWYQQTPGQGLQFLFEYFSETQRNKGNFPGRFSGRQFSNSRSEMNVSTLELGDSALYLCASTDGRTMNTEAFFGQGTRLTVV.

J is TRBJ1-1 and V is TRBV4-3, with TRBD1 identical over 8 bases. The V gene's germline CDR1 is LGHNA and CDR2 YSLEER. This CDR3 is 16 amino acids long. V trimming: 0 bases; J trimming: 3 bases; junction bases outside the gene matches: 6. For the CDR3, the DNA is TGCGCCAGCAGCCAAGAAGTTGGCAGGGGGCACACTGAAGCTTTCTTT. Translated, it gives CASSQEVGRGHTEAFF.

The V gene is TRBV2, the J gene TRBJ2-7; 8 bases are a match to TRBD2. The CDR3 has 14 residues. J was trimmed by 6 bases and V by 6 bases; bases with no gene match: 10. CDR1 and CDR2 from the germline V gene are SNHLY and FYNNEI. Written as DNA, the CDR3 is TGTGCCAGCAGCCATCCGGGACTAGTTCTCGAGCAGTACTTC. This translates into CASSHPGLVLEQYF.

The chain recombines TRBV9 with TRBJ2-1; D may be TRBD2 (6 bases). The CDR3 extends over 16 amino acids. V was pared by 3 bases and J by 5 bases, with 18 bases between. Per the germline V gene, CDR1 is SGDLS and CDR2 is YYNGEE. The CDR3 here is CASSALPEGRDNEQFF. The CDR3 nucleotides read TGTGCCAGCAGCGCCCTACCGGAGGGCAGAGACAATGAGCAGTTCTTC.

Notes on this clone: Additional DNA sequences in this sample encode the identical CDR3. The chain joins TRBV7-2 to TRBJ1-5; 7 bases are shared with TRBD1. V lost 1 base to trimming and J lost 6 bases; unmatched junction nucleotides: 3. CDR3 length equals 14 residues. From germline, CDR1 is SGHTA and CDR2 FQGNSA. CDR3 coding DNA: TGTGCCAGCAGCTTAGGACAGGGAGGTCAGCCCCAGCATTTT. This translates into CASSLGQGGQPQHF.

The chain employs TRBV5-1 and TRBJ2-3; D not certain. CDR3 length: 12 residues. V lost 4 bases and J 4 bases, leaving 7 bases between the germline ends. CDR1 is SGHRS, CDR2 YFSETQ, per germline. The CDR3 reads CASSDFPDTQYF. CDR3 bases: TGCGCCAGCAGCGATTTTCCAGATACGCAGTATTTT.

On this clone: This sample includes further DNA sequences coding for the same CDR3. This chain connects TRBV5-1 to TRBJ1-1, with D unclear. V shed 2 bases and J shed 0 bases, with 8 bases lying between them. Germline CDR1 and CDR2: SGHRS and YFSETQ. The CDR3 is 14 residues long. In DNA, the CDR3 is TGCGCCAGCAGCTTAACGGGGATGAACACTGAAGCTTTCTTT. Protein: CASSLTGMNTEAFF.

V is TRBV6-5 and J is TRBJ2-7, with TRBD2 matching over 10 bases. V was clipped by 2 bases and J by 3 bases; unmatched bases: 4. From germline, CDR1 is MNHEY and CDR2 SVGAGI. The CDR3 length is 15 residues. The DNA for the CDR3 is TGTGCCAGCAGTTACACCGGGACTAGCGTCTACGAGCAGTACTTC. It yields the protein CASSYTGTSVYEQYF.

The J gene is TRBJ2-7, the V gene TRBV19, with D possibly called TRBD1 or TRBD2 (5 bases each). CDR1 and CDR2 (germline): LNHDA, SQIVND (reference sequence). V lost 2 bases and J 4 bases, leaving 12 bases between the germline ends. The length of the CDR3 is 14 residues. CDR3 nucleotide sequence: TGTGCCAGTAGTATATCCGGGACCCTTTACGAGCAGTACTTC. It specifies CASSISGTLYEQYF. The full variable domain, rest sourced from reference TRBV19 and TRBJ2-7, is DGGITQSPKYLFRKEGQNVTLSCEQNLNHDAMYWYRQDPGQGLRLIYYSQIVNDFQKGDIAEGYSVSREKKESFPLTVTSAQKNPTAFYLCASSISGTLYEQYFGPGTRLTVT.

The chain couples TRBV5-1 to TRBJ2-2, with 9 bases aligning to TRBD1. This CDR3 is 15 amino acids long. V trimming: 3 bases; J trimming: 8 bases; junction bases outside the gene matches: 8. Looked up from germline, CDR1 is SGHRS and CDR2 is YFSETQ. DNA of the CDR3: TGCGCCAGCAGCTGGAGGACAGGGGTGGGTGGGGAGCTGTTTTTT. It translates to CASSWRTGVGGELFF.